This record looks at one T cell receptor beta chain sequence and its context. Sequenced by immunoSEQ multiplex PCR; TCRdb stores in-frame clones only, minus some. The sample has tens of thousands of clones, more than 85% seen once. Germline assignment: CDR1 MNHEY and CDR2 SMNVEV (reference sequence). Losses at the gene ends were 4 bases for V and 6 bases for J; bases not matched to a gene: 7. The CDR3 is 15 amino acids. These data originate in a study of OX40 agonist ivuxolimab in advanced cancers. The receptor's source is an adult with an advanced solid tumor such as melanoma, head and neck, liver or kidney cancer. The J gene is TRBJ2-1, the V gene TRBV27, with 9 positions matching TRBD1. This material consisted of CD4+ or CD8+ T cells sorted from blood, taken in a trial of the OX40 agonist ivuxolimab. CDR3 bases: TGTGCCAGCAGTTGGAGTACAGGGGGCTTCAATGAGCAGTTCTTC. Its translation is CASSWSTGGFNEQFF.